The 9 T cell receptor beta chains presented below share a single source sample, sequenced in a study of PD-L1 blockade in urothelial cancer. Generated by immunoSEQ multiplex PCR, the TCRdb table keeps only in-frame clones and is missing some. In the table there are around 45,000 clones, around 89% of which are singletons. This sample comprised PBMCs, obtained around atezolizumab (anti-PD-L1) treatment. All receptors come from an older woman with urothelial cancer.

The rearrangement uses TRBV9 and TRBJ1-5, with TRBD1 as a possible D gene (5 bases). This CDR3 contains 14 residues. Trimming removed 0 bases at V and 12 bases at J, with 16 bases between. CDR1 is SGDLS, CDR2 YYNGEE, per germline. CDR3 sequence (DNA): TGTGCCAGCAGCGTAGATCCGGGACTCGGGGACCAGCATTTT. Protein product: CASSVDPGLGDQHF. The entire variable domain, with the rest obtained from reference TRBV9 and TRBJ1-5, is as follows: DSGVTQTPKHLITATGQRVTLRCSPRSGDLSVYWYQQSLDQGLQFLIQYYNGEERAKGNILERFSAQQFPDLHSELNLSSLELGDSALYFCASSVDPGLGDQHFGDGTRLSIL.

V and J are TRBV9 and TRBJ2-1; TRBD2 matches at 7 bases. This CDR3 is built from 15 residues. The trim removed 1 base at V and 8 bases at J, leaving 9 bases unmatched. CDR1 is SGDLS, CDR2 YYNGEE, per germline. The CDR3: CASSVSGAEFDEQFF. DNA of the CDR3: TGTGCCAGCAGCGTAAGCGGGGCGGAATTCGATGAGCAGTTCTTC.

V gene TRBV9 combines with J gene TRBJ2-5; D uncertain. CDR3 length: 13 amino acids. Looked up from germline, CDR1 is SGDLS and CDR2 is YYNGEE. Trimming took off 0 bases at V and 5 bases at J, with 8 bases between the two ends. The CDR3 coding sequence is TGTGCCAGCAGCGTAGAATCTCGGGAGACCCAGTACTTC. Translated, it gives CASSVESRETQYF.

The genes are TRBV5-1 and TRBJ2-5, with unresolved D. The CDR3 loop spans 12 amino acids. V was clipped by 0 bases and J by 5 bases, with 5 bases between them. CDR1 is SGHRS and CDR2 is YFSETQ in the germline V gene. CDR3 nucleotides: TGCGCCAGCAGCTTGGTACGGGAGACCCAGTACTTC. Its protein product is CASSLVRETQYF.

The rearrangement uses TRBV15 and TRBJ2-7; 8 nucleotides match TRBD1. Unmatched junction bases numbered 9, after V lost 0 bases and J lost 5 bases. CDR1 LNHNV and CDR2 YYDKDF come from the germline V gene (reference sequence). The CDR3 has 16 residues. CDR3 loop: CATSRDNRGARHEQYF. DNA of the CDR3: TGTGCCACCAGCAGAGATAACAGGGGGGCCCGGCACGAGCAGTACTTC.

This clone has just a few counts. V and J are TRBV5-1 and TRBJ2-7; 7 nucleotides agree with TRBD1. Germline assignment: CDR1 SGHRS and CDR2 YFSETQ. CDR3 length: 12 amino acids. V gave up 5 bases and J gave up 5 bases; unmatched junction bases: 4. The DNA of the CDR3 is TGCGCCAGCAGTCGACAGGGTGACGAGCAGTACTTC. Translation gives CASSRQGDEQYF.

The V and J genes are TRBV5-8 and TRBJ1-5; D gene ambiguous. Looked up from germline, CDR1 is SGHTS and CDR2 is YDEGEE. The CDR3 sequence is 14 residues long. The ends were cut back, 3 bases at V and 4 bases at J, with 11 bases in the middle. The CDR3, as DNA: TGTGCCAGCAGCTCGGGAAGGGAAAATCAGCCCCAGCATTTT. Protein: CASSSGRENQPQHF.

This rearrangement joins TRBV11-3 to TRBJ2-5, with 8 bases matching TRBD1. V was pared by 0 bases and J by 4 bases, with 1 base of the junction left unmatched. The CDR3 has 14 residues. The V gene's germline CDR1 is SGHNT and CDR2 YENEEA. CDR3 protein: CASSLETGAETQYF. Written as DNA, the CDR3 is TGTGCCAGCAGCTTAGAGACAGGGGCAGAGACCCAGTACTTC.

V and J are TRBV19 and TRBJ2-7; TRBD1 might be the D (6 bases). Germline loops: CDR1 LNHDA, CDR2 SQIVND (reference sequence). V lost 3 bases to trimming and J lost 6 bases, with 15 bases between them. The CDR3 is 14 residues long. The CDR3, as DNA: TGTGCCAGTAGTATTTCGGCTAGCAGGGGCGAGCAGTACTTC. Translated: CASSISASRGEQYF.